The rows below give T cell receptor beta chains drawn from one sample of a study of regulatory T cells in long-lasting Graves disease. TCRdb recomputed calls from the multiplex PCR reads with MiXCR, one row per CDR3 protein. The sample consists of more than 400,000 distinct CDR3 sequences, around 15% of them appearing once. This sample was shared with a second study, whose subject was T cells in Graves' hyperthyroidism and ophthalmopathy.

The sample in question was peripheral blood mononuclear cells (PBMCs), obtained at new diagnosis, from a patient treated with antithyroid drugs. The receptors were sampled from a middle-aged man with Graves disease. Both conserved end residues are part of each CDR3. The order of the fields is clone size, V gene, D gene, J gene, CDR3 DNA, CDR3 protein. A D gene is named only where the DNA matches it firmly. Clone size is shown for a subset of rows, as once, few, many or a class of expanded clone.

clone_size: many
v_call: TRBV6-2/TRBV6-3
d_call: TRBD2
j_call: TRBJ2-1
cdr3_nt: TGTGCCAGCAGTTACCAACGAGCGGGAGTCTCCTACAATGAGCAGTTCTTC
cdr3_aa: CASSYQRAGVSYNEQFF

clone_size: many
v_call: TRBV20-1
d_call: TRBD2
j_call: TRBJ2-5
cdr3_nt: TGCAGTGCTATAAGCGGGACTGCAATTGGAGAGACCCAGTACTTC
cdr3_aa: CSAISGTAIGETQYF

clone_size: many
v_call: TRBV18
d_call: NA
j_call: TRBJ2-1
cdr3_nt: TGTGCCAGCTCCCAACTAACTGTTTCTTACAATGAGCAGTTCTTC
cdr3_aa: CASSQLTVSYNEQFF

clone_size: many
v_call: TRBV28
d_call: TRBD1
j_call: TRBJ1-5
cdr3_nt: TGTGCCAGCAAATCTAGACAGGGGGCTAGTCAGCCCCAGCATTTT
cdr3_aa: CASKSRQGASQPQHF

clone_size: many
v_call: TRBV27
d_call: TRBD2
j_call: TRBJ2-1
cdr3_nt: TGTGCCAGCAGTCGTCCCCTCGCGGGAGGGAGAAATGAGCAGTTCTTC
cdr3_aa: CASSRPLAGGRNEQFF

clone_size: NA
v_call: TRBV19
d_call: TRBD2
j_call: TRBJ2-1
cdr3_nt: TGTGCCAGTAGTATGAGGGCTAGCGGGAGGTTGGGCAATGAGCAGTTCTTC
cdr3_aa: CASSMRASGRLGNEQFF

clone_size: many
v_call: TRBV7-9
d_call: TRBD2
j_call: TRBJ2-1
cdr3_nt: TGTGCCGGCGGACCCCGGCGGGGGTACAATGAGCAGTTCTTC
cdr3_aa: CAGGPRRGYNEQFF

clone_size: NA
v_call: TRBV2
d_call: TRBD2
j_call: TRBJ2-5
cdr3_nt: TGTGCCAGCAGTGATGATGGGGTAGCGGGGCCCCAAGAGACCCAATACTTC
cdr3_aa: CASSDDGVAGPQETQYF

clone_size: NA
v_call: TRBV19
d_call: NA
j_call: TRBJ1-4
cdr3_nt: TGTGCCAGTCTCGGAAAACTGTTTTTT
cdr3_aa: CASLGKLFF

clone_size: many
v_call: TRBV12-3/TRBV12-4
d_call: TRBD1
j_call: TRBJ2-5
cdr3_nt: TGTGCCAGCAGTACTACAGGGGGCGGAGGAGAGACCCAGTACTTC
cdr3_aa: CASSTTGGGGETQYF

clone_size: NA
v_call: TRBV28
d_call: TRBD2
j_call: TRBJ2-1
cdr3_nt: TGTGCCAGCAGGCAATCCGGGACTAGCGGGAGGGCCTACTACAATGAGCAGTTCTTC
cdr3_aa: CASRQSGTSGRAYYNEQFF

clone_size: many
v_call: TRBV10-1
d_call: NA
j_call: TRBJ2-7
cdr3_nt: TGCGCCAGCAGTGGGCCGGGAGTGGGAGAGCAGTACTTC
cdr3_aa: CASSGPGVGEQYF

clone_size: many
v_call: TRBV30
d_call: TRBD2
j_call: TRBJ2-7
cdr3_nt: TGTGCCTGGAGTCGGACTAGCGGGAGTCTGTACTTC
cdr3_aa: CAWSRTSGSLYF

clone_size: NA
v_call: TRBV25-1
d_call: TRBD2
j_call: TRBJ2-7
cdr3_nt: TGTGCCAGCAGTGACCCTAGCGGGAGTTTGTACGAGCAGTACTTC
cdr3_aa: CASSDPSGSLYEQYF

clone_size: many
v_call: TRBV5-1
d_call: NA
j_call: TRBJ1-1
cdr3_nt: TGCGCCAGCAGCTTGGCAGGGATTCAGGAAGCTTTCTTT
cdr3_aa: CASSLAGIQEAFF

clone_size: few
v_call: TRBV4-1
d_call: TRBD2
j_call: TRBJ2-1
cdr3_nt: TGCGCCAGCAGCCAAGCCGGGACTAGCGTTAATGAGCAGTTCTTC
cdr3_aa: CASSQAGTSVNEQFF

clone_size: NA
v_call: TRBV29-1
d_call: NA
j_call: TRBJ2-3
cdr3_nt: TGCAGCCTAGAGATAGGGAACACAGATACGCAGTATTTT
cdr3_aa: CSLEIGNTDTQYF

clone_size: many
v_call: TRBV28
d_call: NA
j_call: TRBJ1-5
cdr3_nt: TGTGCCAGCAATGGCCCCGAGAGTGGGCAGAATCAGCCCCAGCATTTT
cdr3_aa: CASNGPESGQNQPQHF

clone_size: many
v_call: TRBV12-3/TRBV12-4
d_call: TRBD1
j_call: TRBJ2-1
cdr3_nt: TGTGCCAGCAGTTTAATCGGGACAGGGGAACAGTTCTTC
cdr3_aa: CASSLIGTGEQFF

clone_size: NA
v_call: TRBV4-1
d_call: NA
j_call: TRBJ2-1
cdr3_nt: TGCGCCAGCAGCCAAGATTTTGAGCAGTTCTTC
cdr3_aa: CASSQDFEQFF

clone_size: many
v_call: TRBV11-2
d_call: TRBD2
j_call: TRBJ2-1
cdr3_nt: TGTGCCAGCAGCTTTCTTAGCGGGAGAAGCGGTGAGCAGTTCTTC
cdr3_aa: CASSFLSGRSGEQFF

clone_size: many
v_call: TRBV28
d_call: NA
j_call: TRBJ2-1
cdr3_nt: TGTGCCAGCAGTTTAGTCACAGGGAGATTCAATGAGCAGTTCTTC
cdr3_aa: CASSLVTGRFNEQFF

clone_size: many
v_call: TRBV6-1
d_call: NA
j_call: TRBJ1-2
cdr3_nt: TGTGCCAGCAAAGGACCGTACTATGGCTACACCTTC
cdr3_aa: CASKGPYYGYTF